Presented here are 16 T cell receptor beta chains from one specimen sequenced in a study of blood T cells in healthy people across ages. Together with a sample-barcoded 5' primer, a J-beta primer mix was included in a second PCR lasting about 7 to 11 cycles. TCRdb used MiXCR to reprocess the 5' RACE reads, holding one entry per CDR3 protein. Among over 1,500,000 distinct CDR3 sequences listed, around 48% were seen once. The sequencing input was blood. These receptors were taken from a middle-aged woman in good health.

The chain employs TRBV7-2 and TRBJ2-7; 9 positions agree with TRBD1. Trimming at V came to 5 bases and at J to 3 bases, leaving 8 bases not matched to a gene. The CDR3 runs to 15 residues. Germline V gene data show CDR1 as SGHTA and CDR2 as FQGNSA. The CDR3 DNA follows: TGTGCCAGCAGCCTAACGACAGGGGGAGGCTACGAGCAGTACTTC. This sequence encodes CASSLTTGGGYEQYF.

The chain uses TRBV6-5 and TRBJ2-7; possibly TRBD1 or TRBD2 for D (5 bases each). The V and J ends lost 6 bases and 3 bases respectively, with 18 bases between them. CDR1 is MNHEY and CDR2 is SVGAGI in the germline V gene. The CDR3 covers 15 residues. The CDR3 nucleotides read TGTGCCAGCAGGCCCTGGGGCAACCGGGGCTACGAGCAGTACTTC. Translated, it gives CASRPWGNRGYEQYF.

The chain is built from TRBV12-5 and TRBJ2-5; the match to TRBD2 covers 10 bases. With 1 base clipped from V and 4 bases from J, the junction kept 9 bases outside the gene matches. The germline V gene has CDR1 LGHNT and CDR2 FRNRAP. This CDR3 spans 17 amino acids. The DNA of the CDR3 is TGTGCTAGTGGTTTGGGTCGGTCTAGCGGGGGAGGAGAGACCCAGTACTTC. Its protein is CASGLGRSSGGGETQYF.

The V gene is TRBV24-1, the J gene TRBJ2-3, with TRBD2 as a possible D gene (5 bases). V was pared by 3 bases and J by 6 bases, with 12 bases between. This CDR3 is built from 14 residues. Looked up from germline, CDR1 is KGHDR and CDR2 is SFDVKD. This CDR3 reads CATSDRTRLDTQYF. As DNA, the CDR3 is TGTGCCACCAGTGATAGAACTAGGCTGGATACGCAGTATTTT.

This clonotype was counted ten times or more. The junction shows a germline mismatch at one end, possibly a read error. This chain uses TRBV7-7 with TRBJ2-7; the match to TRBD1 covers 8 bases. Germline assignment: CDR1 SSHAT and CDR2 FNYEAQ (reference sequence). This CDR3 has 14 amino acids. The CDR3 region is CASSTRDRPYEQYF. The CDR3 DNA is TGTGCTAGCAGCACGAGGGACAGGCCCTACGAGCAGTACTTC. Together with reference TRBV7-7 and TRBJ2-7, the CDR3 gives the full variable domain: GAGVSQSPRYKVTKRGQDVTLRCDPISSHATLYWYQQALGQGPEFLTYFNYEAQPDKSGLPSDRFSAERPEGSISTLTIQRTEQRDSAMYRCASSTRDRPYEQYFGPGTRLTVT.

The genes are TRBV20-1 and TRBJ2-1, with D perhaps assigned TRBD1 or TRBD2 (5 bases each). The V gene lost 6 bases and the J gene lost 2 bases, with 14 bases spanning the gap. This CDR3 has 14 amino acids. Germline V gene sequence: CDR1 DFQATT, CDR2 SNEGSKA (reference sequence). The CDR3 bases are TGCAGTGCAAATAGGGACGGAGCCTACAATGAGCAGTTCTTC. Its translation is CSANRDGAYNEQFF.

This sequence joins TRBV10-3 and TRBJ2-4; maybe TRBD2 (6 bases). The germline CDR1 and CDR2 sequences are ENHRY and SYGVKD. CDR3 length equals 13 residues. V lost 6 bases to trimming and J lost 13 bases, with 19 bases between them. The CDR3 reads CAIRRDETGEQYF. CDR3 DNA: TGTGCCATCAGGAGGGATGAGACGGGGGAGCAGTACTTC.

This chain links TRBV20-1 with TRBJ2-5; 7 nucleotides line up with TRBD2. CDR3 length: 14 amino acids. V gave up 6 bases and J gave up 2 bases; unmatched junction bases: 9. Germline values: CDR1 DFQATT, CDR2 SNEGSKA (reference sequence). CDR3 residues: CSATGGLIQETQYF. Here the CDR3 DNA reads TGCAGTGCCACGGGGGGTCTAATACAAGAGACCCAGTACTTC.

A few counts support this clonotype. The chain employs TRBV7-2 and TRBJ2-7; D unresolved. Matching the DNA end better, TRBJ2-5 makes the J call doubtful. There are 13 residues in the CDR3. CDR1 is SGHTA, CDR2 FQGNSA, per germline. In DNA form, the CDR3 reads TGTGCCAGCAGCCCACGATTGCTCGAGACCCAGTACTTC. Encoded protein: CASSPRLLETQYF.

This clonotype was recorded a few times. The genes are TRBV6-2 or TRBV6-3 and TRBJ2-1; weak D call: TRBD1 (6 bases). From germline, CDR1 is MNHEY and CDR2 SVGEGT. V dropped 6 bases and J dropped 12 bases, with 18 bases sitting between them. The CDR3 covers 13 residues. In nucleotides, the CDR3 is TGTGCCAGCAGACCAACAGGGCCGGTTGGGCAGTTCTTC. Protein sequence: CASRPTGPVGQFF.

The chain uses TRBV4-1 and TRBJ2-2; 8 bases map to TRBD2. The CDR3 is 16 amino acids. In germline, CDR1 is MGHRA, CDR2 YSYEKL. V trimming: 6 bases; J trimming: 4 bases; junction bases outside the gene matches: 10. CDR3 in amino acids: CASSRQRGSSTGELFF. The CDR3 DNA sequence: TGCGCCAGCAGTAGACAGCGGGGGTCTAGCACCGGGGAGCTGTTTTTT.

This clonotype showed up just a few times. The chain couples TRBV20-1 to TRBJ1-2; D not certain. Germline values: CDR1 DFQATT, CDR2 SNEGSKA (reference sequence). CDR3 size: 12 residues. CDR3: CSGNYKNYGYTF. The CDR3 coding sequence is TGCAGCGGAAATTACAAGAACTATGGCTACACCTTC.

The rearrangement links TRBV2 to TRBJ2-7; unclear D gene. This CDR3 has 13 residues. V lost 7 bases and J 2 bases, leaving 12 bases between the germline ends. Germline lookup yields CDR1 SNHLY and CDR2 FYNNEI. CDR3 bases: TGTGCCAGCAACGAGGAAACGCCCTACGAGCAGTACTTC. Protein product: CASNEETPYEQYF.

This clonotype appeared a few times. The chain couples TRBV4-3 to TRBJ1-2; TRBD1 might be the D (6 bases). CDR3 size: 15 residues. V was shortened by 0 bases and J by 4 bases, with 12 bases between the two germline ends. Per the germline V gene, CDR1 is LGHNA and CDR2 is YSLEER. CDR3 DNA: TGCGCCAGCAGCCAAGATCCGCTACAGGGCTATGGCTACACCTTC. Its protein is CASSQDPLQGYGYTF.

For the CDR3, the DNA is TGTGCCAGCAGCTTTGGGTCCGGACTGAACACTGAAGCTTTCTTT. Translation: CASSFGSGLNTEAFF. This chain links TRBV5-6 with TRBJ1-1; D ambiguous. Germline-derived CDR1 and CDR2 are SGHDT and YYEEEE. This CDR3 is 15 amino acids long. The V gene lost 2 bases and the J gene lost 0 bases, with 11 bases spanning the gap.

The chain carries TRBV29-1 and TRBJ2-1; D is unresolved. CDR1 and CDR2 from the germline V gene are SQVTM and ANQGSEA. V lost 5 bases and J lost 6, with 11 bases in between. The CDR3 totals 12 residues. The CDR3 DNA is TGCAGCGTTTGGGTTGGGCTCAATGAGCAGTTCTTC. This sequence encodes CSVWVGLNEQFF.